The rows below give T cell receptor beta chains drawn from one sample of a study of blood T cell repertoires in COVID-19. This table comes from immunoSEQ multiplex PCR, and its TCRdb copy is limited to in-frame clones, with some not included. The sample contains a few hundred thousand clones, 85% to 90% of which appear only once. Sample: peripheral blood. These receptor sequences come from a woman aged 25-40 years with COVID-19, enrolled during active disease. Each CDR3 is given with its conserved first and last residue. D genes are given only for firm matches. Clone size is stated in some rows and not others, as once, few, many or a class when expanded.

TRBV11-2	TRBJ2-3	TRBD1	.	CASSLIRDRASDTQYF	TGTGCCAGCAGCCTAATCCGGGACAGGGCATCAGATACGCAGTATTTT
TRBV7-9	TRBJ2-1	.	.	CASSPTWSNEQFF	TGTGCCAGCAGCCCTACATGGAGCAATGAGCAGTTCTTC
TRBV3-1/TRBV3-2	TRBJ1-2	.	once	CASSQNAAIDGYTF	TGTGCCAGCAGCCAGAACGCGGCTATCGATGGCTACACCTTC
TRBV5-4	TRBJ2-3	.	.	CASSSRRGGTDTQYF	TGTGCCAGCAGCTCTCGGAGGGGCGGCACAGATACGCAGTATTTT
TRBV29-1	TRBJ1-6	TRBD1	once	CSVRQGFNSPLHF	TGCAGCGTACGACAGGGGTTTAATTCACCCCTCCACTTT
TRBV27	TRBJ1-6	.	.	CASSAGNYNSPLHF	TGTGCCAGCAGTGCGGGGAATTATAATTCACCCCTCCACTTT
TRBV21-1	TRBJ2-1	.	.	CASSKKRSEQFF	TGTGCCAGCAGCAAAAAAAGGAGTGAGCAGTTCTTC
TRBV11-2	TRBJ1-3	TRBD1	.	CASSPRTGSGNTIYF	TGTGCCAGCAGCCCCCGGACAGGCTCTGGAAACACCATATATTTT
TRBV18	TRBJ1-2	.	.	CASSPPVLAGYTF	TGTGCCAGCTCACCACCAGTCCTGGCCGGCTACACCTTC
TRBV10-3	TRBJ1-5	.	.	CAIRESGFSNQPQHF	TGTGCCATCAGAGAATCGGGGTTTAGCAATCAGCCCCAGCATTTT
TRBV3-1/TRBV3-2	TRBJ1-2	TRBD1	.	CASSQEWAGGYYGYTF	TGTGCCAGCAGCCAAGAATGGGCAGGGGGGTACTATGGCTACACCTTC
TRBV19	TRBJ2-3	TRBD2	once	CASSIGGEADTQYF	TGTGCCAGTAGTATCGGGGGGGAGGCAGATACGCAGTATTTT
TRBV5-6	TRBJ1-1	TRBD1	.	CASSSQGVTEAFF	TGTGCCAGCAGCTCTCAGGGGGTCACTGAAGCTTTCTTT
TRBV4-1	TRBJ1-4	.	.	CASSQQTLQGRDWATNEKLFF	TGCGCCAGCAGCCAACAAACCCTCCAGGGCAGGGACTGGGCAACTAATGAAAAACTGTTTTTT
TRBV13	TRBJ1-1	TRBD1	.	CASSLGGTAGWSEAFF	TGTGCCAGCAGCTTAGGGGGGACAGCAGGATGGTCTGAAGCTTTCTTT
TRBV3-1/TRBV3-2	TRBJ2-2	.	.	CASSQGGRRMNTGELFF	TGTGCCAGCAGCCAAGGGGGCCGGAGAATGAACACCGGGGAGCTGTTTTTT
TRBV9	TRBJ1-6	.	.	CASSPGHNNSPLHF	TGTGCCAGCAGCCCGGGACATAATAATTCACCCCTCCACTTT
TRBV7-9	TRBJ2-1	.	.	CASSLDGGMDEQFF	TGTGCCAGCAGCTTAGACGGAGGGATGGATGAGCAGTTCTTC
TRBV2	TRBJ2-5	TRBD1	.	CASSKDRGQETQYF	TGTGCCAGCAGTAAGGACAGGGGCCAAGAGACCCAGTACTTC
TRBV6-6	TRBJ1-5	.	.	CASSPSGTDRGQPQHF	TGTGCCAGCAGTCCTAGCGGGACCGACCGAGGGCAGCCCCAGCATTTT